This is a list of T cell receptor beta chains from one sample in a study of T cell changes during pregnancy in multiple sclerosis. Some clones are missing from TCRdb's copy, which holds only in-frame ones; the method was immunoSEQ multiplex PCR. The data show about 72,000 clones, roughly nine tenths seen once. The sequenced sample was peripheral blood, obtained in the first trimester of pregnancy. The receptors were gathered from a female donor in good health, enrolled as a control in a pregnancy study. Both conserved end residues are part of each CDR3. The order of the fields is D gene, clone size, J gene, V gene, CDR3 DNA, CDR3 protein. D genes are given only for firm matches. Clone size, where shown, is once, few, many, or a class for clones that have expanded.

D gene: -
clone size: -
J gene: TRBJ2-5
V gene: TRBV5-1
CDR3 DNA: TGCGCCAGCAGCTTGGGAGCGTGGGCTAGCGAGACCCAGTACTTC
CDR3 protein: CASSLGAWASETQYF

D gene: TRBD2
clone size: -
J gene: TRBJ2-7
V gene: TRBV4-1
CDR3 DNA: TGCGCCAGCAGTCCCGGGACTAGCGGGAGCTACGAGCAGTACTTC
CDR3 protein: CASSPGTSGSYEQYF

D gene: TRBD1
clone size: -
J gene: TRBJ1-1
V gene: TRBV27
CDR3 DNA: TGTGCCAGCAGGCGAAACAGGGGTCCGAACACTGAAGCTTTCTTT
CDR3 protein: CASRRNRGPNTEAFF

D gene: TRBD2
clone size: -
J gene: TRBJ2-2
V gene: TRBV18
CDR3 DNA: TGTGCCAGCTCACCATTGACTAGCGGGGCTAACACCGGGGAGCTGTTTTTT
CDR3 protein: CASSPLTSGANTGELFF

D gene: -
clone size: -
J gene: TRBJ2-3
V gene: TRBV7-9
CDR3 DNA: TGTGCCAGCAGCCCTCGAGGGGGGGCTATCACAGATACGCAGTATTTT
CDR3 protein: CASSPRGGAITDTQYF

D gene: TRBD1
clone size: -
J gene: TRBJ2-7
V gene: TRBV27
CDR3 DNA: TGTGCCAGCAGTCACCGGACAGGGGAGGTTTCCTACGAGCAGTACTTC
CDR3 protein: CASSHRTGEVSYEQYF

D gene: TRBD2
clone size: -
J gene: TRBJ2-7
V gene: TRBV6-1
CDR3 DNA: TGTGCCAGCAATGAACGAGCGGGAGGGCCGGGCTACGAGCAGTACTTC
CDR3 protein: CASNERAGGPGYEQYF

D gene: -
clone size: once
J gene: TRBJ1-2
V gene: TRBV28
CDR3 DNA: TGTGCCAGTATCGACCGCGGGGTCTATGGCTACACCTTC
CDR3 protein: CASIDRGVYGYTF

D gene: -
clone size: -
J gene: TRBJ2-5
V gene: TRBV6-1
CDR3 DNA: TGTGCCAGCAGTCCCGAGTCGGAGACCCAGTACTTC
CDR3 protein: CASSPESETQYF

D gene: -
clone size: -
J gene: TRBJ2-3
V gene: TRBV5-6
CDR3 DNA: TGTGCCAGCAGCTCGGGGGAAGCTAGCACAGATACGCAGTATTTT
CDR3 protein: CASSSGEASTDTQYF

D gene: TRBD2
clone size: -
J gene: TRBJ2-3
V gene: TRBV2
CDR3 DNA: TGTGCCAGCAGTTCTACTAGCGGACAGCAGTATTTT
CDR3 protein: CASSSTSGQQYF

D gene: -
clone size: -
J gene: TRBJ1-3
V gene: TRBV28
CDR3 DNA: TGTGCCAGCAGCTCCGGAGGCACCATATATTTT
CDR3 protein: CASSSGGTIYF

D gene: TRBD1
clone size: few
J gene: TRBJ1-2
V gene: TRBV27
CDR3 DNA: TGTGCCAGCAGTTCACGGACAGGGTTGTATGGCTACACCTTC
CDR3 protein: CASSSRTGLYGYTF

D gene: -
clone size: -
J gene: TRBJ2-3
V gene: TRBV5-1
CDR3 DNA: TGCGCCAGCAGCTCCGCAGATACGCAGTATTTT
CDR3 protein: CASSSADTQYF

D gene: -
clone size: -
J gene: TRBJ2-2
V gene: TRBV5-6
CDR3 DNA: TGTGCCAGCAGCTTACAGGCATACCTAGACACCGGGGAGCTGTTTTTT
CDR3 protein: CASSLQAYLDTGELFF

D gene: -
clone size: -
J gene: TRBJ1-4
V gene: TRBV30
CDR3 DNA: TGTGCCTGGAGGCGGGGGACGAAGGATGAAAAACTGTTTTTT
CDR3 protein: CAWRRGTKDEKLFF